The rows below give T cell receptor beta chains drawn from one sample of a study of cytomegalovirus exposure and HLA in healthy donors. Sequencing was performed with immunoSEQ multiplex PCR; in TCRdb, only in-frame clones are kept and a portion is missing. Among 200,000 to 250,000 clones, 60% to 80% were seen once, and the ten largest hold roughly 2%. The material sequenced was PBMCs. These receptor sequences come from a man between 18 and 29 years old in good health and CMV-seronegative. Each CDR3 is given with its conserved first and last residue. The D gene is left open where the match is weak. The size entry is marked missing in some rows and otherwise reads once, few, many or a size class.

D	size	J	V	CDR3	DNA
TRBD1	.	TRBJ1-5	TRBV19	CASSRSKGQGGNQPQHF	TGTGCCAGTAGTCGTTCGAAGGGACAGGGAGGCAATCAGCCCCAGCATTTT
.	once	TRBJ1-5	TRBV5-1	CASSLSPGGVQGNQPQHF	TGCGCCAGCAGCTTGTCCCCGGGCGGGGTGCAGGGCAATCAGCCCCAGCATTTT
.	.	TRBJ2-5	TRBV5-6	CASSFPQETQYF	TGTGCCAGCAGCTTCCCACAAGAGACCCAGTACTTC
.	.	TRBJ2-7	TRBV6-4	CASSAGSYEQYF	TGTGCCAGCAGTGCGGGTTCCTACGAGCAGTACTTC
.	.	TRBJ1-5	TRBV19	CASSTRVSNQPQHF	TGTGCCAGTAGCACCCGCGTTAGCAATCAGCCCCAGCATTTT
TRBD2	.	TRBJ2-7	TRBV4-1	CASSQGVGGNYEQYF	TGCGCCAGCAGCCAAGGGGTGGGAGGGAACTACGAGCAGTACTTC
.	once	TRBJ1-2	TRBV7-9	CASSLNSGQSGYTF	TGTGCCAGCAGCTTAAATTCCGGACAGAGTGGCTACACCTTC
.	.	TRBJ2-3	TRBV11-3	CASSPAGITDTQYF	TGTGCCAGCAGCCCTGCGGGGATCACAGATACGCAGTATTTT
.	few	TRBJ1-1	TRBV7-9	CASSLGGGTEAFF	TGTGCCAGCAGCTTAGGCGGGGGAACTGAAGCTTTCTTT
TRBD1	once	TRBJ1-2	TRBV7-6	CASSPGQVYSYTF	TGTGCCAGCAGTCCGGGACAGGTCTATAGCTACACCTTC
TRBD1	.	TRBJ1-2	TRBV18	CASSTQGASAVENYGYTF	TGTGCCAGCTCCACACAGGGGGCCTCGGCGGTGGAAAACTATGGCTACACCTTC
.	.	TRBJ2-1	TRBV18	CASSPSRTSVNEQFF	TGTGCCAGCTCACCCTCGCGCACTTCCGTCAATGAGCAGTTCTTC
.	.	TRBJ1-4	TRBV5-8	CASSLDLGREKLFF	TGTGCCAGCAGCTTGGATCTGGGGCGGGAAAAACTGTTTTTT
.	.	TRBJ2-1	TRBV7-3	CASSLTGLGNEQFF	TGTGCCAGCAGCCTCACGGGACTCGGCAATGAGCAGTTCTTC
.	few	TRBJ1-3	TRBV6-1	CASSANGEAGNTIYF	TGTGCCAGCAGTGCAAATGGGGAGGCCGGAAACACCATATATTTT
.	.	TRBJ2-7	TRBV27	CASSFMSLDYEQYF	TGTGCCAGCAGTTTTATGAGCCTCGACTACGAGCAGTACTTC
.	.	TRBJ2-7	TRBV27	CASSLRGFDEQYF	TGTGCCAGCAGTTTAAGGGGTTTCGACGAGCAGTACTTC
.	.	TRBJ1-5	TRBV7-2	CASSLAVPGGNQPQHF	TGTGCCAGCAGCTTAGCGGTTCCCGGAGGCAATCAGCCCCAGCATTTT
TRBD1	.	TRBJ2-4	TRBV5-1	CASSPGTTGTGGQGIQYF	TGCGCCAGCAGCCCAGGCACCACCGGGACAGGGGGCCAAGGCATTCAGTACTTC
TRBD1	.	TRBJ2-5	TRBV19	CASSRQGFLETQYF	TGTGCCAGTAGTCGACAGGGATTCTTGGAGACCCAGTACTTC